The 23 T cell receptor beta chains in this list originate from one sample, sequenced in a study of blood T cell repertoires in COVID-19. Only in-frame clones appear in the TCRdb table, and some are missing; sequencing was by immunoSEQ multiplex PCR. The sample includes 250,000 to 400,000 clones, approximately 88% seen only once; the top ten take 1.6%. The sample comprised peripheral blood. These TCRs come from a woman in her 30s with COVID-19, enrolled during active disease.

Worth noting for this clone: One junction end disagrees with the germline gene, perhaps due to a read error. The CDR3 DNA follows: TGTGCCACCAGCCGAGAGACCATTGGTGCGGGAGAGACCCAGTACTTC. It specifies CATSRETIGAGETQYF. The gene calls are TRBV15 and TRBJ2-5, with D possibly matching TRBD2 (5 bases). Germline lookup yields CDR1 LNHNV and CDR2 YYDKDF (reference sequence). The CDR3 is 16 amino acids.

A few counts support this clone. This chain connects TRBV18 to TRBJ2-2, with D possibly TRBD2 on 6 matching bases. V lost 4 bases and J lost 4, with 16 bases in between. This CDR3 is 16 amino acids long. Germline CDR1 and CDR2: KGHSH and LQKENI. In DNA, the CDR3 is TGTGCCAGCTCACTACTCCGGGACTTAGCCACCGGGGAGCTGTTTTTT. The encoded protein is CASSLLRDLATGELFF.

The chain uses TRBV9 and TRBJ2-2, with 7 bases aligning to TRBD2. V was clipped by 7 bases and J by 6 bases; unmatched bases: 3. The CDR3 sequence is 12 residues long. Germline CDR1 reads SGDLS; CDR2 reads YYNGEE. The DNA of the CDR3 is TGTGCCAGCGGCGCGGGGGCCGGGGAGCTGTTTTTT. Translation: CASGAGAGELFF.

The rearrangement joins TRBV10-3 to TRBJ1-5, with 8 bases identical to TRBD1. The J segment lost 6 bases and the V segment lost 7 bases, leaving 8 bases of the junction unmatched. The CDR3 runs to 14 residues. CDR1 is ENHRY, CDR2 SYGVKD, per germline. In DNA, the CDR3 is TGTGCCATCAAAGACAGGGGAACGGCTCAGCCCCAGCATTTT. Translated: CAIKDRGTAQPQHF.

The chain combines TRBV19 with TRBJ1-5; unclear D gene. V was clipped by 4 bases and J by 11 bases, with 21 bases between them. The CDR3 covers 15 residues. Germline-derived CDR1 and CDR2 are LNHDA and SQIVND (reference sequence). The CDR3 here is CASSTPRETLSAQHF. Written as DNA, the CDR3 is TGTGCCAGTAGTACCCCCCGGGAGACCCTCAGTGCCCAGCATTTT.

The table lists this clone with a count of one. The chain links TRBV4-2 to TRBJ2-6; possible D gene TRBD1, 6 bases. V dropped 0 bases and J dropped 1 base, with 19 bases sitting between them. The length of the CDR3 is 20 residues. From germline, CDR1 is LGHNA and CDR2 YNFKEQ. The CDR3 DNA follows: TGTGCCAGCAGCCAAGACCCCGTGACAGGTGGGAGATCTGGGGCCAACGTCCTGACTTTC. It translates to CASSQDPVTGGRSGANVLTF.

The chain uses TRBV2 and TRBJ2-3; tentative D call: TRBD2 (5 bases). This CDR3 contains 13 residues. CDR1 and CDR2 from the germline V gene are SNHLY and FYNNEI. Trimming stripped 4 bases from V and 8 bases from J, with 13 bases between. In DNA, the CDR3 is TGTGCCAGCAGTGGAAGTATTGAGGGTACGCAGTATTTT. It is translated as CASSGSIEGTQYF.

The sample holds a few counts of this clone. The CDR3 coding sequence is TGCGCCAGCTACCAGAGGCGGGATACGCAGTATTTT. Translated, it gives CASYQRRDTQYF. V gene TRBV5-1 combines with J gene TRBJ2-3; D call uncertain. V lost 7 bases and J 6 bases, leaving 12 bases between the germline ends. Germline V lookup: CDR1 SGHRS, CDR2 YFSETQ. The CDR3 runs 12 residues.

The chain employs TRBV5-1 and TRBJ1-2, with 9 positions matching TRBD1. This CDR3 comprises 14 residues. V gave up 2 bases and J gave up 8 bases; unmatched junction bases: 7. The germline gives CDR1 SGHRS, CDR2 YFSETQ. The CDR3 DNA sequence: TGCGCCAGCAGCTTTGGGGACAGGGAATGGGGCTACACCTTC. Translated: CASSFGDREWGYTF.

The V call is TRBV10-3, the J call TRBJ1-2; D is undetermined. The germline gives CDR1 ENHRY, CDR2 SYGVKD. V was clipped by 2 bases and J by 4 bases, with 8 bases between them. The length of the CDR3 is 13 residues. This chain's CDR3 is CAISEGSVYGYTF. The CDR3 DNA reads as TGTGCCATCAGTGAGGGTAGTGTCTATGGCTACACCTTC.

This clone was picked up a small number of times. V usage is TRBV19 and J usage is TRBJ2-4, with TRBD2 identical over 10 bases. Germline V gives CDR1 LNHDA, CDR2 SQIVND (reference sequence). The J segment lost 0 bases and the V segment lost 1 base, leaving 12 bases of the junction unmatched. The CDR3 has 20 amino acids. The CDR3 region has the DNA TGTGCCAGTAGTATAGGAGTTCTAGCGGGGGCCTCAGTAGCCAAAAACATTCAGTACTTC. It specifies CASSIGVLAGASVAKNIQYF. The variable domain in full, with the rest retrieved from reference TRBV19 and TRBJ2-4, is DGGITQSPKYLFRKEGQNVTLSCEQNLNHDAMYWYRQDPGQGLRLIYYSQIVNDFQKGDIAEGYSVSREKKESFPLTVTSAQKNPTAFYLCASSIGVLAGASVAKNIQYFGAGTRLSVL.

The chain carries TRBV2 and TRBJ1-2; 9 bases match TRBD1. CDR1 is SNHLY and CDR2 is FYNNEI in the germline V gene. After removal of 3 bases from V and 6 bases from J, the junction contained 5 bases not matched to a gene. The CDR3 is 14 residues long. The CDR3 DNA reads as TGTGCCAGCAGTGAGTTGGGACAGGGAAATGGCTACACCTTC. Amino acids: CASSELGQGNGYTF.

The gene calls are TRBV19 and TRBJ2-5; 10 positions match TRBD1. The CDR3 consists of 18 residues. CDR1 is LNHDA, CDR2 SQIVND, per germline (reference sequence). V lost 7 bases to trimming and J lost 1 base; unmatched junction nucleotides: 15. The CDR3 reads CASKGDRGLRICQETQYF. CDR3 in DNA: TGTGCCAGTAAGGGGGACAGGGGCCTACGGATCTGCCAAGAGACCCAGTACTTC. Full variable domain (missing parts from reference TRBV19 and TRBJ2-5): DGGITQSPKYLFRKEGQNVTLSCEQNLNHDAMYWYRQDPGQGLRLIYYSQIVNDFQKGDIAEGYSVSREKKESFPLTVTSAQKNPTAFYLCASKGDRGLRICQETQYFGPGTRLLVL.

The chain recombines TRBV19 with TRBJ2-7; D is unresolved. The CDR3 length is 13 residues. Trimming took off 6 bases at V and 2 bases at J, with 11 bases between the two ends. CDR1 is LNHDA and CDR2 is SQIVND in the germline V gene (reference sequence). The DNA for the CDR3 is TGTGCCAGTAGATTCGCACCTACCTACGAGCAGTACGTC. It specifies CASRFAPTYEQYV.

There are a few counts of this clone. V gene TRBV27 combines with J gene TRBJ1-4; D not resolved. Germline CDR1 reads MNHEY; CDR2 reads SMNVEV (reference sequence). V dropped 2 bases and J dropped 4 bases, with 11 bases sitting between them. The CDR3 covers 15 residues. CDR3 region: CASSLRSQINEKLFF. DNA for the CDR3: TGTGCCAGCAGTTTAAGGTCACAGATTAATGAAAAACTGTTTTTT.

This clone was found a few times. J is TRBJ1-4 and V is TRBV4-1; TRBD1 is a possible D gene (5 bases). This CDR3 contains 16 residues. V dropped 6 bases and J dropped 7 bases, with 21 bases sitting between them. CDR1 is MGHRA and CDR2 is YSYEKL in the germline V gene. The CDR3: CASRRDPRARGEKLFF. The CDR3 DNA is TGCGCCAGCAGACGAGACCCCAGGGCGCGCGGTGAAAAACTGTTTTTT.

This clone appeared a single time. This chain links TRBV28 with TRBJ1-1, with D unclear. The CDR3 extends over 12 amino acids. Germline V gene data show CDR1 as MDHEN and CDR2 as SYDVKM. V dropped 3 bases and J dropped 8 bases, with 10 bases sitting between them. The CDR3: CASSLLGTEAFF. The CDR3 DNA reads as TGTGCCAGCAGTTTGCTGGGCACAGAAGCTTTCTTT.

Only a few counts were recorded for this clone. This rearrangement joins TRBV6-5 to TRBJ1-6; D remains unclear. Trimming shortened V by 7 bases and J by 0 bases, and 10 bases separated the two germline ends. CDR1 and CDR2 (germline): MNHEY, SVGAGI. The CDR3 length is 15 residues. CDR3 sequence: CASTIISSYNSPLHF. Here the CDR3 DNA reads TGTGCCAGCACCATCATCAGCTCCTATAATTCACCCCTCCACTTT.

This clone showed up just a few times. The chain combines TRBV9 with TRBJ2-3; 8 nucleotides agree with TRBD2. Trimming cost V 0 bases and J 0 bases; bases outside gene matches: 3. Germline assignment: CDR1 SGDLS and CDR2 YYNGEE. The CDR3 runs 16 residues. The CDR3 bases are TGTGCCAGCAGCGTAGGAGGGACTAGAAGCACAGATACGCAGTATTTT. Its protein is CASSVGGTRSTDTQYF.

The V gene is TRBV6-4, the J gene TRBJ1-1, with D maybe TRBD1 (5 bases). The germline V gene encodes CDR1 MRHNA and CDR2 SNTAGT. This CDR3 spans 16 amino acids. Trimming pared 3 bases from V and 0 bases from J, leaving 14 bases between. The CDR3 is CASSEGWGSLNTEAFF. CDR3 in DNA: TGTGCCAGCAGTGAAGGGTGGGGCAGCTTGAACACTGAAGCTTTCTTT.

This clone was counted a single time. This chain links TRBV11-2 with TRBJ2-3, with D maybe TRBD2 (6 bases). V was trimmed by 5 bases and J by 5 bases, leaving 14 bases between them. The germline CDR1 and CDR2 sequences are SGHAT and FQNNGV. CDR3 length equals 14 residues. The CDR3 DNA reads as TGTGCCAGCAGCCAAGCCGCGGAGGGAGATACGCAGTATTTT. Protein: CASSQAAEGDTQYF.

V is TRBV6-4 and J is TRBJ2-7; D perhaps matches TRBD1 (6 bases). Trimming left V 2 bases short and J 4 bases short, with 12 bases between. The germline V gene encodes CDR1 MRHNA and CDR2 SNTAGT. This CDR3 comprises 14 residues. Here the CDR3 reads CASSDQRGKYEQYV. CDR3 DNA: TGTGCCAGCAGTGACCAAAGGGGGAAGTACGAGCAGTACGTC.

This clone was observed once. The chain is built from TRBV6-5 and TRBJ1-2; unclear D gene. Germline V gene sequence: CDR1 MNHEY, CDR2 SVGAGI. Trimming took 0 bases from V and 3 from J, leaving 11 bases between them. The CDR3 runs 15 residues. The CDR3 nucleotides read TGTGCCAGCAGTTACTCAAGGAGAACCCACTATGGCTACACCTTC. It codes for CASSYSRRTHYGYTF.